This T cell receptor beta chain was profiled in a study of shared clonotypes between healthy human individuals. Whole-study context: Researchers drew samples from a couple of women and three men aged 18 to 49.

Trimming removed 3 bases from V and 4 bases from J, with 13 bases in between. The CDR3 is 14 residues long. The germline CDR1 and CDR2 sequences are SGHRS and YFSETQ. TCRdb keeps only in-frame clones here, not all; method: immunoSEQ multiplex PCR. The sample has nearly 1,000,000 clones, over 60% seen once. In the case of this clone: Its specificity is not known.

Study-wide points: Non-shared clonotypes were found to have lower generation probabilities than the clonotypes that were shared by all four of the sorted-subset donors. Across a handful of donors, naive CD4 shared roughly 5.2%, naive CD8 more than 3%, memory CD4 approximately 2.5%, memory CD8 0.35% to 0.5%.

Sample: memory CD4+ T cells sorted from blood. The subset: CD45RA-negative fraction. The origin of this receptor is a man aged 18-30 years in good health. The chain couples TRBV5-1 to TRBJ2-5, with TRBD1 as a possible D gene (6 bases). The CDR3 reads CASSYRVLGETQYF. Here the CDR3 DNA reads TGCGCCAGCAGCTACAGGGTATTAGGAGAGACCCAGTACTTC. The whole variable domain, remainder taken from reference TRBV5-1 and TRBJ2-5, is KAGVTQTPRYLIKTRGQQVTLSCSPISGHRSVSWYQQTPGQGLQFLFEYFSETQRNKGNFPGRFSGRQFSNSRSEMNVSTLELGDSALYLCASSYRVLGETQYFGPGTRLLVL.